Below, 25 T cell receptor beta chains from the same sample are listed, as sequenced in a study of yellow fever vaccine responses in identical twins. Each CDR3 protein gets one entry after TCRdb re-called the RT-PCR reads with MiXCR. Among approximately 10,000 distinct CDR3 sequences listed, approximately 80% were seen once. The material sequenced was T cells from blood (PBMCs), unsorted or a sorted subset (not recorded which), taken before or after yellow fever vaccination (not recorded which). The receptors come from a woman between 18 and 29 years old who received the yellow fever vaccine.

The chain uses TRBV4-3 and TRBJ2-1; D gene uncertain. The CDR3 length is 17 residues. Trimming removed 1 base at V and 4 bases at J, with 17 bases between. The V gene's germline CDR1 is LGHNA and CDR2 YSLEER. The CDR3 here is CASSQVDLGFTYNEQFF. The CDR3 nucleotides read TGCGCCAGCAGCCAAGTGGACCTGGGGTTTACGTACAATGAGCAGTTCTTC.

V is TRBV4-1 and J is TRBJ1-5; the D gene is possibly TRBD1 (5 bases). CDR3 size: 14 residues. V was shortened by 4 bases and J by 2 bases, with 9 bases between the two germline ends. Germline-derived CDR1 and CDR2 are MGHRA and YSYEKL. CDR3 nucleotides: TGCGCCAGCAGCCTTCTGACAGGCAATCAGCCCCAGCATTTT. It is translated as CASSLLTGNQPQHF.

This chain links TRBV2 with TRBJ1-1; D perhaps matches TRBD1 (6 bases). CDR1 is SNHLY, CDR2 FYNNEI, per germline. Trimming removed 6 bases from V and 2 bases from J, with 19 bases in between. The CDR3 consists of 16 residues. The CDR3 sequence: CASRNSPGTYNTEAFF. CDR3 sequence (DNA): TGTGCCAGCAGGAACTCTCCCGGGACATATAACACTGAAGCTTTCTTT.

The rearrangement links TRBV2 to TRBJ2-7; D call uncertain. The CDR3 runs to 13 residues. The germline V and J ends were trimmed by 2 bases and 4 bases, with 9 bases remaining between them. Germline V gene sequence: CDR1 SNHLY, CDR2 FYNNEI. CDR3 sequence (DNA): TGTGCCAGCAGTGAACTGGCCCTGTACGAGCAGTACTTC. Its protein product is CASSELALYEQYF. The full variable domain, its missing parts supplied by reference TRBV2 and TRBJ2-7, is EPEVTQTPSHQVTQMGQEVILRCVPISNHLYFYWYRQILGQKVEFLVSFYNNEISEKSEIFDDQFSVERPDGSNFTLKIRSTKLEDSAMYFCASSELALYEQYFGPGTRLTVT.

J is TRBJ2-7 and V is TRBV29-1; TRBD1 is a possible D gene (6 bases). This CDR3 region has 14 residues. Germline-derived CDR1 and CDR2 are SQVTM and ANQGSEA. V lost 7 bases and J 5 bases, leaving 21 bases between the germline ends. CDR3 amino acids: CSGRQGHPRDEQYF. Written as DNA, the CDR3 is TGCAGCGGACGGCAGGGACACCCCCGGGACGAGCAGTACTTC.

This clonotype was picked up one time. The chain employs TRBV7-9 and TRBJ2-3; 12 bases agree with TRBD2. From germline, CDR1 is SEHNR and CDR2 FQNEAQ (reference sequence). This CDR3 spans 15 amino acids. J was trimmed by 7 bases and V by 5 bases; bases with no gene match: 7. CDR3 sequence: CASSERLAGAHTQYF. The CDR3 bases are TGTGCCAGCAGCGAAAGACTAGCGGGGGCACATACGCAGTATTTT.

The chain has TRBV9 and TRBJ2-1; D possibly uses TRBD1 or TRBD2 (5 bases each). CDR3 size: 14 residues. Germline lookup yields CDR1 SGDLS and CDR2 YYNGEE. The V end was cut by 0 bases, the J end by 7 bases, with 11 bases between. CDR3 loop: CASSVVGRENEQFF. For the CDR3, the DNA is TGTGCCAGCAGCGTAGTGGGCAGGGAGAATGAGCAGTTCTTC.

The rearrangement uses TRBV5-5 and TRBJ1-3; D is perhaps TRBD1 (6 bases). Germline V gene lookup returns CDR1 SGHKS and CDR2 YYEKEE (reference sequence). V lost 1 base and J lost 3, with 11 bases in between. The CDR3 totals 15 residues. The CDR3 coding sequence is TGTGCCAGCAGCTTGAATGGGGGCGGTGGAAACACCATATATTTT. The encoded protein is CASSLNGGGGNTIYF.

This clonotype was observed a single time. The chain links TRBV6-1 to TRBJ1-4; D possibly corresponds to TRBD1 (5 bases). The V end was cut by 8 bases, the J end by 0 bases, with 10 bases between. Germline V lookup: CDR1 MNHNS, CDR2 SASEGT. The CDR3 consists of 14 residues. The DNA of the CDR3 is TGTGCCAGCGTGGGGCCAGCAACTAATGAAAAACTGTTTTTT. This sequence encodes CASVGPATNEKLFF.

The chain employs TRBV7-9 and TRBJ1-5; D is ambiguous. With 1 base removed from V and 3 bases from J, the gap between germline ends came to 7 bases. The CDR3 loop spans 14 amino acids. Germline V gene sequence: CDR1 SEHNR, CDR2 FQNEAQ (reference sequence). The CDR3 nucleotides are TGTGCCAGCAGCTTAGGGGCGGTCAATCAGCCCCAGCATTTT. Amino acid sequence: CASSLGAVNQPQHF. Supplemented by reference TRBV7-9 and TRBJ1-5, the full variable domain reads DTGVSQNPRHKITKRGQNVTFRCDPISEHNRLYWYRQTLGQGPEFLTYFQNEAQLEKSRLLSDRFSAERPKGSFSTLEIQRTEQGDSAMYLCASSLGAVNQPQHFGDGTRLSIL.

There are a few counts of this clonotype. The V gene is TRBV11-1, the J gene TRBJ2-3; D is uncertain. The germline V gene has CDR1 SGHAT and CDR2 FQDESV (reference sequence). V was cut by 3 bases and J by 2 bases, with 3 bases left in between. The CDR3 has 12 residues. In DNA, the CDR3 is TGTGCCAGCAGCTTCCCCACAGATACGCAGTATTTT. It codes for CASSFPTDTQYF.

DNA of the CDR3: TGTGCCAGCAGCTTAAGTGCGCTTGGGAACACAGATACGCAGTATTTT. Translating it yields CASSLSALGNTDTQYF. V gene TRBV7-3 combines with J gene TRBJ2-3; D not resolved. V lost 1 base to trimming and J lost 2 bases, with 13 bases between them. The CDR3 is made up of 16 amino acids. Germline V gives CDR1 SGHTA, CDR2 FQGTGA.

The J gene is TRBJ1-1, the V gene TRBV27; possible D gene TRBD1, 5 bases. V lost 0 bases, J lost 7 bases, and 12 bases lay in between. Germline CDR1 is MNHEY and CDR2 is SMNVEV (reference sequence). The CDR3 contains 14 residues. The DNA for the CDR3 is TGTGCCAGCAGTTTATCGTGGGGCCAGTTTGAAGCTTTCTTT. This codes for CASSLSWGQFEAFF.

The gene calls are TRBV10-3 and TRBJ2-1; D assignment may be TRBD1 or TRBD2 (5 bases each). The CDR3 is 14 residues long. Germline assignment: CDR1 ENHRY and CDR2 SYGVKD. V was cut by 3 bases and J by 7 bases, with 13 bases left in between. As DNA, the CDR3 is TGTGCCATCAGTGATCCCGGGACCGTGAATGAGCAGTTCTTC. Translated, it gives CAISDPGTVNEQFF.

The gene calls are TRBV20-1 and TRBJ2-5; D uncertain. The CDR3 covers 13 residues. Trimming shortened V by 4 bases and J by 2 bases, and 11 bases separated the two germline ends. Per germline, CDR1 DFQATT and CDR2 SNEGSKA (reference sequence). Here the CDR3 DNA reads TGCAGTGCTACCCAGGTGGGGCAAGAGACCCAGTACTTC. Translated, it gives CSATQVGQETQYF.

The chain has TRBV18 and TRBJ2-1; a weak D match, TRBD1 (5 bases). The germline gives CDR1 KGHSH, CDR2 LQKENI. V was pared by 3 bases and J by 5 bases, with 11 bases between. The CDR3 contains 14 residues. CDR3 nucleotide sequence: TGTGCCAGCTCACCCCCGGACAAACACAATGAGCAGTTCTTC. Translated, it gives CASSPPDKHNEQFF.

The table lists this clonotype with a count of one. CDR3 in amino acids: CASNGQGPGTQYF. CDR3 DNA: TGTGCCAGCAATGGACAGGGTCCGGGGACGCAGTATTTT. The chain employs TRBV2 and TRBJ2-3; 8 nucleotides align to TRBD1. CDR1 is SNHLY, CDR2 FYNNEI, per germline. J lost 9 bases, V lost 7 bases, and 9 bases had no gene match. The CDR3 loop spans 13 amino acids.

Only one count was recorded for this clonotype. V and J are TRBV2 and TRBJ2-7; 11 positions agree with TRBD2. This CDR3 has 13 amino acids. Germline V gives CDR1 SNHLY, CDR2 FYNNEI. Trimming took 7 bases from V and 3 from J; bases not matched to a gene: 2. CDR3 residues: CASTGLADYEQYF. The CDR3 bases are TGTGCCAGCACGGGACTAGCGGACTACGAGCAGTACTTC.

The chain is built from TRBV28 and TRBJ2-5; D unresolved. Trimming removed 8 bases at V and 7 bases at J, with 14 bases between. CDR1 is MDHEN, CDR2 SYDVKM, per germline. CDR3 length: 12 amino acids. The CDR3 is CASLETRGTQYF. In nucleotides, the CDR3 is TGTGCCAGCCTCGAGACCAGAGGGACCCAGTACTTC.

The chain carries TRBV2 and TRBJ2-3; D perhaps matches TRBD2 (6 bases). The germline V gene has CDR1 SNHLY and CDR2 FYNNEI. The CDR3 loop spans 15 amino acids. The V end lost 6 bases, the J end lost 9 bases, and 22 bases lay between the germline ends. CDR3 sequence reads: CASSPGLWGLGTQYF. The CDR3 DNA sequence: TGTGCCAGCAGCCCGGGACTTTGGGGTTTGGGCACGCAGTATTTT.

This chain connects TRBV20-1 to TRBJ2-7, with 7 bases matching TRBD1. The junction had 5 bases not matched to a gene; V was cut back by 4 bases and J by 8 bases. Looked up from germline, CDR1 is DFQATT and CDR2 is SNEGSKA (reference sequence). The CDR3 is made up of 11 amino acids. CDR3 loop: CSAKRDSQQYV. The CDR3 DNA reads as TGCAGTGCTAAGAGGGACAGCCAGCAGTACGTC.

The V and J genes are TRBV11-1 and TRBJ1-4; D remains ambiguous. V gave up 5 bases and J gave up 8 bases, with 12 bases separating them. The CDR3 totals 13 residues. Germline V gene data show CDR1 as SGHAT and CDR2 as FQDESV (reference sequence). CDR3 sequence reads: CASSRLGPEKLFF. The CDR3 nucleotides are TGTGCCAGCAGCCGACTCGGACCGGAAAAACTGTTTTTT. Looking up the rest from reference TRBV11-1 and TRBJ1-4 gives the full variable domain: EAEVAQSPRYKITEKSQAVAFWCDPISGHATLYWYRQILGQGPELLVQFQDESVVDDSQLPKDRFSAERLKGVDSTLKIQPAELGDSAMYLCASSRLGPEKLFFGSGTQLSVL.

The rearrangement uses TRBV16 and TRBJ1-2; D call uncertain. The V gene lost 4 bases and the J gene lost 2 bases, with 17 bases spanning the gap. The germline CDR1 and CDR2 sequences are KGHSY and FQNENV. The CDR3 contains 16 residues. CDR3 in amino acids: CASSPDGGLKNYGYTF. CDR3 sequence (DNA): TGTGCCAGCAGCCCCGACGGAGGGTTGAAAAACTATGGCTACACCTTC.

The gene calls are TRBV5-5 and TRBJ2-7, with D tentatively TRBD2 (6 bases). This CDR3 region has 16 residues. Trimming took 0 bases from V and 3 from J, leaving 16 bases between them. CDR1 and CDR2 (germline): SGHKS, YYEKEE (reference sequence). Here the CDR3 DNA reads TGTGCCAGCAGCTTGGCGGCGGGGTCTTTACTCTACGAGCAGTACTTC. This sequence encodes CASSLAAGSLLYEQYF. Together with reference TRBV5-5 and TRBJ2-7, the CDR3 gives the full variable domain: DAGVTQSPTHLIKTRGQQVTLRCSPISGHKSVSWYQQVLGQGPQFIFQYYEKEERGRGNFPDRFSARQFPNYSSELNVNALLLGDSALYLCASSLAAGSLLYEQYFGPGTRLTVT.

This chain links TRBV7-2 with TRBJ1-6, with TRBD1 matching 8 bases. Looked up from germline, CDR1 is SGHTA and CDR2 is FQGNSA. The CDR3 is 14 amino acids. The V and J ends lost 10 bases and 3 bases, in that order; junction bases with no gene match: 5. The CDR3 sequence: CAIAGGSYNSPLHF. The CDR3 DNA reads as TGTGCCATAGCAGGGGGCAGCTATAATTCACCCCTCCACTTT.